Here is one T cell receptor beta chain with its context. Its antigen is currently unknown. The sample belongs to a study of T cell responses to AZD1222 COVID-19 vaccine. The table came from immunoSEQ multiplex PCR; TCRdb's copy has only in-frame clones and leaves some out. The sample holds 74,000 or so clones, 80% to 85% seen once. Broader study findings: Females made up more of the donors, who were largely white British, and clonal diversity may have come out too low. The reported proportion of spike-specific TCRs targeting unmutated variant regions was nearly half. A rise in Spike-specific TCR breadth and depth followed two AZD1222 doses.

The CDR3 sequence is 15 residues long. The V and J ends lost 5 bases and 7 bases respectively, with 20 bases between them. The germline CDR1 and CDR2 sequences are SGHTA and FQGNSA. Source: peripheral blood, taken on day 0 of AZD1222 vaccination. The TCR sequence derives from an adult in good health. The chain links TRBV7-2 to TRBJ1-2; D remains unclear. DNA for the CDR3: TGTGCCAGCAGCGAGCCTTATCGTACGGGAACTGGCTACACCTTC. Amino acid sequence: CASSEPYRTGTGYTF.